This T cell receptor beta chain appears in the sequencing data of a study of human T cells and chemical hapten exposure. Study-level background: Readings were taken at 6 days from patch tests that had applied 0.01% DPC to the upper back. TCR yields per sample varied, mainly owing to small pooled library volume differences.

Overall study findings and caveats: A positive correlation with patch test score was shown by PT1 expanded TCR counts.

TCRdb analysed the RACE reads with MiXCR anew, one entry per CDR3 protein. Of some 15,000 distinct CDR3 sequences listed, roughly 17% are singletons. V dropped 1 base and J dropped 4 bases, with 7 bases sitting between them. CDR1 is DFQATT, CDR2 SNEGSKA, per germline (reference sequence). This CDR3 has 12 amino acids. Time point defined: patch test 1, 2 weeks after DPC sensitization. Sample treatment: therapeutic diphenylcyclopropenone sensitization with weekly scalp DPC. On this clonotype itself: Its target is not known.

This receptor was identified in a woman under 40 with alopecia areata. Some clones in this sample may be carry-over from other donors' samples. The sample consisted of whole blood, taken in connection with sensitization to the hapten diphenylcyclopropenone (DPC). J is TRBJ1-1 and V is TRBV20-1, with TRBD1 as a possible D gene (5 bases). The CDR3 coding sequence is TGCAGTGCTAGAGGGGGGAGCACTGAAGCTTTCTTT. Translated, it gives CSARGGSTEAFF.